The 8 T cell receptor beta chains below come from one sample, sequenced in a study of cytomegalovirus exposure and HLA in healthy donors. In the PCR, 60 Vbeta and 13 Jbeta primers were used. Assay used: immunoSEQ multiplex PCR; TCRdb lists only in-frame clones, some missing. Its clone listing holds about 90,000 clones. The sequencing input was PBMCs. These receptors all come from a woman in her thirties in good health and CMV-seronegative.

The genes are TRBV5-1 and TRBJ1-2; 8 nucleotides match TRBD1. The junction had 5 bases not matched to a gene; V was cut back by 4 bases and J by 6 bases. Germline CDR1 is SGHRS and CDR2 is YFSETQ. CDR3 size: 13 residues. CDR3 nucleotides: TGCGCCAGCAGCGAACAGGGGGGGAATGGCTACACCTTC. Its translation is CASSEQGGNGYTF.

The chain has TRBV6-1 and TRBJ1-2, with a tentative D call TRBD1 (6 bases). This CDR3 spans 14 amino acids. From germline, CDR1 is MNHNS and CDR2 SASEGT. The V and J ends lost 8 bases and 2 bases respectively, with 15 bases between them. Here the CDR3 DNA reads TGTGCCAGCGTTACTTCTACAGGGAACTATGGCTACACCTTC. This sequence encodes CASVTSTGNYGYTF.

The chain combines TRBV4-2 with TRBJ2-2; TRBD1 agrees at 8 bases. Trimming took 4 bases from V and 4 from J; bases not matched to a gene: 2. Per the germline V gene, CDR1 is LGHNA and CDR2 is YNFKEQ. The CDR3 totals 14 residues. The chain's CDR3 is CASSPGQGTGELFF. The CDR3 nucleotides are TGTGCCAGCAGCCCCGGACAGGGCACCGGGGAGCTGTTTTTT.

The chain links TRBV5-1 to TRBJ2-1; 10 bases agree with TRBD1. CDR1 SGHRS and CDR2 YFSETQ come from the germline V gene. The CDR3 has 18 residues. Germline trimming cut 1 base from V and 5 bases from J; bases unmatched to any gene: 12. The CDR3, as DNA: TGCGCCAGCAGCTTGACCCCCGTCGGGACAGGGGACCACAATGAGCAGTTCTTC. This codes for CASSLTPVGTGDHNEQFF.

The chain uses TRBV2 and TRBJ2-1, with TRBD1 identical over 8 bases. Trimming took 3 bases from V and 15 from J; bases not matched to a gene: 10. Germline CDR1 SNHLY, CDR2 FYNNEI. CDR3 length: 13 amino acids. Written as DNA, the CDR3 is TGTGCCAGCAGTGATAGGGGGACAGGTTTTCTGTTCTTC. Its protein is CASSDRGTGFLFF. Combining the CDR3 with reference TRBV2 and TRBJ2-1 gives the whole variable domain EPEVTQTPSHQVTQMGQEVILRCVPISNHLYFYWYRQILGQKVEFLVSFYNNEISEKSEIFDDQFSVERPDGSNFTLKIRSTKLEDSAMYFCASSDRGTGFLFFGPGTRLTVL.

V and J are TRBV11-3 and TRBJ2-7; 9 nucleotides line up with TRBD1. Germline V gene sequence: CDR1 SGHNT, CDR2 YENEEA. CDR3 length equals 15 residues. V lost 1 base and J lost 5; bases outside the gene matches: 6. The CDR3 loop is CASSLGMDRGNEQYF. CDR3 DNA sequence: TGTGCCAGCAGCTTAGGTATGGACAGGGGTAACGAGCAGTACTTC.

The V call is TRBV2, the J call TRBJ1-4, with D possibly being TRBD1 (5 bases). CDR1 SNHLY and CDR2 FYNNEI come from the germline V gene. Trimming cost V 8 bases and J 14 bases, with 21 bases left between them. This CDR3 comprises 13 residues. The DNA of the CDR3 is TGTGCCAGCGGGGCGGAGTCCCGGTCTTTCCTGTTTTTT. Translated: CASGAESRSFLFF.

This chain links TRBV7-2 with TRBJ2-7; D is possibly TRBD2 (6 bases). Trimming took 5 bases from V and 3 from J, leaving 17 bases between them. The CDR3 sequence is 15 residues long. Per the germline V gene, CDR1 is SGHTA and CDR2 is FQGNSA. CDR3: CASSARLAEHYEQYF. CDR3 nucleotides: TGTGCCAGCAGCGCACGGTTAGCGGAGCACTACGAGCAGTACTTC.